The 28 T cell receptor beta chains below were found in one sample sequenced in a study of cytomegalovirus exposure and HLA in healthy donors. With 60 Vbeta and 13 Jbeta primers, the PCR was carried out. Repertoires were generated with immunoSEQ multiplex PCR, while TCRdb's copy carries only in-frame clones and drops some. The sample has around 92,000 clones; about three quarters are singletons. Sequenced material: PBMCs. These receptor sequences come from a man between 60 and 70 years old in good health and CMV-seropositive.

This rearrangement joins TRBV7-2 to TRBJ1-2; D remains ambiguous. Trimming took 2 bases from V and 6 from J, leaving 16 bases between them. Germline-derived CDR1 and CDR2 are SGHTA and FQGNSA. The CDR3 contains 15 residues. The CDR3 here is CASSLQSGSVDGYTF. The CDR3 nucleotides read TGTGCCAGCAGCTTACAGAGCGGGAGTGTGGATGGCTACACCTTC.

This clone was seen more than once but under ten times. This sequence joins TRBV5-4 and TRBJ2-7; a possible D gene is TRBD1 (6 bases). This CDR3 is 15 amino acids long. The V gene lost 4 bases and the J gene lost 3 bases, with 17 bases spanning the gap. Germline loops: CDR1 SGHNT, CDR2 YYREEE (reference sequence). The CDR3 nucleotides read TGTGCCAGCAGCAAACCGACAGGCGGTCGCTACGAGCAGTACTTC. It translates to CASSKPTGGRYEQYF.

This chain uses TRBV19 with TRBJ1-6; 8 bases are shared with TRBD1. The CDR3 is 18 residues long. Germline V gives CDR1 LNHDA, CDR2 SQIVND (reference sequence). The junction had 13 bases not matched to a gene; V was cut back by 3 bases and J by 6 bases. DNA for the CDR3: TGTGCCAGTAGTATTGGAGCAGGGGGCGGACTAAGTAATTCACCCCTCCACTTT. It specifies CASSIGAGGGLSNSPLHF. Variable domain in full (rest from reference TRBV19 and TRBJ1-6): DGGITQSPKYLFRKEGQNVTLSCEQNLNHDAMYWYRQDPGQGLRLIYYSQIVNDFQKGDIAEGYSVSREKKESFPLTVTSAQKNPTAFYLCASSIGAGGGLSNSPLHFGNGTRLTVT.

J is TRBJ2-1 and V is TRBV10-1, with D perhaps matching TRBD2 (5 bases). Germline V gene data show CDR1 as WNHNN and CDR2 as SYGVQD (reference sequence). This CDR3 is 12 amino acids long. V lost 2 bases, J lost 6 bases, and 5 bases lay in between. The CDR3 region is CASSERGNEQFF. The CDR3 DNA reads as TGCGCCAGCAGTGAGCGGGGCAATGAGCAGTTCTTC.

CDR3 sequence reads: CASRTGVAGANVLTF. The CDR3 DNA sequence: TGTGCCAGCAGGACCGGGGTGGCCGGGGCCAACGTCCTGACTTTC. V and J are TRBV5-4 and TRBJ2-6; the D gene is possibly TRBD2 (5 bases). V was clipped by 5 bases and J by 4 bases, with 13 bases between them. Germline assignment: CDR1 SGHNT and CDR2 YYREEE (reference sequence). The CDR3 extends over 15 amino acids.

The chain is built from TRBV7-9 and TRBJ2-7; maybe TRBD1 (5 bases). This CDR3 is 12 amino acids long. Germline V lookup: CDR1 SEHNR, CDR2 FQNEAQ (reference sequence). With 6 bases removed from V and 3 bases from J, the gap between germline ends came to 9 bases. CDR3 in DNA: TGTGCCAGCAGAACAGGCGACTACGAGCAGTACTTC. It encodes CASRTGDYEQYF.

This clone was seen once. CDR3 nucleotides: TGTGCCTGGACCCGACAGGTTTCTTCCTACGAGCAGTACTTC. Encoded protein: CAWTRQVSSYEQYF. The rearrangement uses TRBV30 and TRBJ2-7, with a possible D match to TRBD1 (6 bases). V shed 4 bases and J shed 1 base, with 14 bases lying between them. Germline CDR1 reads GTSNPN; CDR2 reads SVGIG (reference sequence). The CDR3 covers 14 residues.

This clone was seen just once. The chain joins TRBV11-2 to TRBJ1-1; the D is unclear. The CDR3 spans 15 residues. Germline V lookup: CDR1 SGHAT, CDR2 FQNNGV. Trimming shortened V by 5 bases and J by 1 base, and 14 bases separated the two germline ends. The CDR3 spells CASSRQRQKNTEAFF. DNA of the CDR3: TGTGCCAGCAGCCGCCAGCGGCAGAAGAACACTGAAGCTTTCTTT.

The chain uses TRBV5-1 and TRBJ2-5, with TRBD1 matching 12 bases. The V segment lost 4 bases and the J segment 4 bases; nucleotides outside the gene matches: 5. This CDR3 is built from 15 residues. The germline V gene encodes CDR1 SGHRS and CDR2 YFSETQ. CDR3 in amino acids: CASSLGTGGAETQYF. CDR3 sequence (DNA): TGCGCCAGCAGCCTAGGGACAGGGGGCGCAGAGACCCAGTACTTC.

This clone was seen only once. The chain carries TRBV20-1 and TRBJ1-3; D remains ambiguous. The CDR3 is 11 residues long. Germline V gene data show CDR1 as DFQATT and CDR2 as SNEGSKA (reference sequence). Trimming left V 3 bases short and J 4 bases short, with 4 bases between. The CDR3 DNA follows: TGCAGTGCTAGGGGCGGAAACACCATATATTTT. Encoded protein: CSARGGNTIYF.

This rearrangement joins TRBV9 to TRBJ1-2; TRBD1 is a possible D gene (5 bases). The V end was cut by 4 bases, the J end by 0 bases, with 10 bases between. This CDR3 spans 14 amino acids. Germline V CDR1 and CDR2: SGDLS, YYNGEE. In nucleotides, the CDR3 is TGTGCCAGCAGCACCGACAGAGCTAACTATGGCTACACCTTC. This gives the protein CASSTDRANYGYTF.

In this sample, this clone turned up once. The rearrangement uses TRBV6-6 and TRBJ2-7; TRBD1 matches 8 bases. Germline-derived CDR1 and CDR2 are MNHNY and SVGAGI (reference sequence). This CDR3 region has 13 residues. Trimming cost V 5 bases and J 7 bases; bases outside gene matches: 7. This chain's CDR3 is CASSADRGGEQYF. The DNA of the CDR3 is TGTGCCAGCAGTGCCGACAGGGGTGGGGAGCAGTACTTC.

This clone was found a few times. The rearrangement joins TRBV29-1 to TRBJ1-1, with 9 bases identical to TRBD1. This CDR3 has 14 residues. After removal of 4 bases from V and 10 bases from J, the junction contained 13 bases not matched to a gene. Germline V gene sequence: CDR1 SQVTM, CDR2 ANQGSEA. The chain's CDR3 is CSVGPGQGAVGAFF. CDR3 DNA: TGCAGCGTTGGGCCGGGACAGGGAGCTGTTGGAGCTTTCTTT.

The V gene is TRBV2, the J gene TRBJ2-5, with D maybe TRBD2 (6 bases). Trimming cost V 4 bases and J 5 bases, with 11 bases left between them. The CDR3 spans 13 residues. Germline V lookup: CDR1 SNHLY, CDR2 FYNNEI. The CDR3 region has the DNA TGTGCCAGCAGTGTCCGGGACTTCGAGACCCAGTACTTC. It codes for CASSVRDFETQYF.

The sample holds a few counts of this clone. V usage is TRBV18 and J usage is TRBJ2-6, with 7 bases fitting TRBD1. Germline V gene lookup returns CDR1 KGHSH and CDR2 LQKENI. V lost 4 bases, J lost 0 bases, and 6 bases stayed unmatched. The CDR3 extends over 17 amino acids. CDR3 loop: CASSQGQPGSGANVLTF. CDR3 coding DNA: TGTGCCAGCTCACAGGGACAGCCTGGCTCTGGGGCCAACGTCCTGACTTTC.

V usage is TRBV9 and J usage is TRBJ1-2; D unresolved. The CDR3 extends over 15 amino acids. Germline CDR1 SGDLS, CDR2 YYNGEE. The ends were cut back, 0 bases at V and 7 bases at J, with 16 bases in the middle. Written as DNA, the CDR3 is TGTGCCAGCAGCGTAGATGCTGTGGGAGGGTCTGGCTACACCTTC. This encodes CASSVDAVGGSGYTF.

The chain is built from TRBV19 and TRBJ1-1, with D hard to call. The V end was cut by 4 bases, the J end by 1 base, with 13 bases between. Germline values: CDR1 LNHDA, CDR2 SQIVND (reference sequence). The length of the CDR3 is 15 residues. This CDR3 reads CASSKSSRGNTEAFF. CDR3 bases: TGTGCCAGTAGTAAGAGCTCCCGAGGGAACACTGAAGCTTTCTTT.

The rearrangement links TRBV12-5 to TRBJ2-3; 12 bases line up with TRBD1. The J segment lost 6 bases and the V segment lost 0 bases, leaving 10 bases of the junction unmatched. Germline V gene sequence: CDR1 LGHNT, CDR2 FRNRAP. The CDR3 runs 18 residues. CDR3 nucleotides: TGTGCTAGTGGTTTGGTAGTCGCGGGGACAGGGGGCGCGGATACGCAGTATTTT. Protein product: CASGLVVAGTGGADTQYF.

J is TRBJ1-6 and V is TRBV2; no clear D gene. Per germline, CDR1 SNHLY and CDR2 FYNNEI. Trimming cost V 6 bases and J 9 bases, with 9 bases left between them. The CDR3 is made up of 12 amino acids. CDR3 DNA: TGTGCCAGCAGAGAGGAAGGTTCACCCCTCCACTTT. Amino acids: CASREEGSPLHF.

This clone was counted a few times. The gene calls are TRBV2 and TRBJ1-1, with 10 bases that match TRBD1. The CDR3 runs to 13 residues. With V trimmed by 11 bases and J by 4 bases, 7 bases remained unmatched. Germline CDR1 and CDR2: SNHLY and FYNNEI. The CDR3 DNA is TGTGCCGGCGACAGGGGGCGAGGCACTGAAGCTTTCTTT. Encoded protein: CAGDRGRGTEAFF.

J is TRBJ2-1 and V is TRBV7-9; 9 positions agree with TRBD2. The CDR3 is 17 amino acids. Unmatched junction bases numbered 9, after V lost 2 bases and J lost 4 bases. Germline loops: CDR1 SEHNR, CDR2 FQNEAQ (reference sequence). DNA of the CDR3: TGTGCCAGCAGCTTACGGCCAGCGGGGGGACTTTACAATGAGCAGTTCTTC. It translates to CASSLRPAGGLYNEQFF.

This clone occurred once. The chain recombines TRBV30 with TRBJ1-3, with D hard to call. Trimming took 5 bases from V and 1 from J, leaving 6 bases between them. Per the germline V gene, CDR1 is GTSNPN and CDR2 is SVGIG (reference sequence). There are 12 residues in the CDR3. CDR3 sequence: CAWAISGNTIYF. CDR3 in DNA: TGTGCCTGGGCTATTTCTGGAAACACCATATATTTT.

As concerns this clone: Other DNA variants within this sample encode the same CDR3. The V call is TRBV5-1, the J call TRBJ1-4; D is uncertain. Trimming cost V 0 bases and J 10 bases, with 10 bases left between them. CDR1 is SGHRS and CDR2 is YFSETQ in the germline V gene. This CDR3 contains 13 residues. The CDR3 DNA reads as TGCGCCAGCAGCTTGGCCGAGGGAGGAAAACTGTTTTTT. It specifies CASSLAEGGKLFF.

The V gene is TRBV6-1, the J gene TRBJ1-1; D is unresolved. V was trimmed by 10 bases and J by 3 bases, leaving 15 bases between them. The CDR3 has 13 amino acids. The germline V gene has CDR1 MNHNS and CDR2 SASEGT. The CDR3 reads CAIPAGADTEAFF. CDR3 nucleotide sequence: TGTGCCATCCCCGCGGGAGCAGACACTGAAGCTTTCTTT.

The chain employs TRBV27 and TRBJ2-7; D is undetermined. V shed 1 base and J shed 2 bases, with 9 bases lying between them. From germline, CDR1 is MNHEY and CDR2 SMNVEV (reference sequence). The CDR3 spans 14 residues. This CDR3 reads CASSLWAEAYEQYF. The CDR3, as DNA: TGTGCCAGCAGTTTATGGGCAGAAGCCTACGAGCAGTACTTC.

V and J are TRBV2 and TRBJ1-5, with D unclear. The CDR3 is made up of 15 amino acids. CDR1 is SNHLY and CDR2 is FYNNEI in the germline V gene. The V and J ends lost 0 bases and 4 bases respectively, with 10 bases between them. The CDR3 DNA reads as TGTGCCAGCAGTGAAGCGCGGGGAAAGAATCAGCCCCAGCATTTT. This codes for CASSEARGKNQPQHF.

V gene TRBV10-3 combines with J gene TRBJ2-3; D uncertain. The V gene lost 7 bases and the J gene lost 4 bases, with 12 bases spanning the gap. The CDR3 has 13 amino acids. The V gene's germline CDR1 is ENHRY and CDR2 SYGVKD. CDR3 residues: CAIMPGWADTQYF. The CDR3 DNA follows: TGTGCCATCATGCCCGGGTGGGCAGATACGCAGTATTTT.

The V call is TRBV12-5, the J call TRBJ1-5; TRBD1 aligns across 11 bases. This CDR3 spans 15 amino acids. V trimming: 6 bases; J trimming: 2 bases; junction bases outside the gene matches: 3. The germline V gene has CDR1 LGHNT and CDR2 FRNRAP. The CDR3 DNA sequence: TGTGCTAGTGGCCGGGACAGGGGGGGCAATCAGCCCCAGCATTTT. Its translation: CASGRDRGGNQPQHF.